This T cell receptor (beta chain) was documented in a study of identical twins' blood T cells. V was clipped by 1 base and J by 6 bases, with 8 bases between them. Germline V gene lookup returns CDR1 SGDLS and CDR2 YYNGEE. CDR3 length: 13 residues. A single record per CDR3 protein comes from TCRdb applying MiXCR to the 5' RACE reads. The table lists about 370,000 distinct CDR3 sequences, about 28% of them singletons. This rearrangement joins TRBV9 to TRBJ2-1; D is uncertain. The specimen sequenced was PBMCs. The clonotype originates from a woman aged 18-55 years in good health. This CDR3 is CASSVLSGNEQFF. CDR3 nucleotides: TGTGCCAGCAGCGTACTATCCGGCAATGAGCAGTTCTTC.